The 5 T cell receptor beta chains below come from one sample, sequenced in a study of a mutant IDH1 vaccine in newly diagnosed glioma. These receptors lack a known antigen. Clones were read by immunoSEQ multiplex PCR, and TCRdb kept only the in-frame ones, dropping some. The sample records roughly 25,000 clones, 79% being singletons. Described time point: week 11, during vaccination. Every vaccination contained 300 ug of the mutant IDH1 20-mer peptide and was paired with topical imiquimod. The specimen comprised PBMCs, sampled from a glioma patient whose treatment included an IDH1 peptide vaccine. These receptors were obtained from a man aged 35 to 55 with glioma.

In its sample, this clone was seen a few times. This rearrangement joins TRBV12-5 to TRBJ1-2, with D possibly being TRBD1 (5 bases). The CDR3 spans 13 residues. The V end was cut by 2 bases, the J end by 3 bases, with 7 bases between. Germline CDR1 LGHNT, CDR2 FRNRAP. CDR3 residues: CASGLQTDYGYTF. The CDR3 DNA sequence: TGTGCTAGTGGTTTGCAGACAGACTATGGCTACACCTTC.

V usage is TRBV9 and J usage is TRBJ2-3; 8 bases are shared with TRBD2. The V gene end was trimmed by 4 bases and the J gene end by 4 bases; junction bases not matched to a gene: 8. This CDR3 has 15 amino acids. From germline, CDR1 is SGDLS and CDR2 YYNGEE. CDR3 sequence reads: CASSPTSEGADTQYF. CDR3 DNA: TGTGCCAGCAGCCCGACTAGCGAGGGCGCAGATACGCAGTATTTT. Looking up the rest from reference TRBV9 and TRBJ2-3 gives the full variable domain: DSGVTQTPKHLITATGQRVTLRCSPRSGDLSVYWYQQSLDQGLQFLIQYYNGEERAKGNILERFSAQQFPDLHSELNLSSLELGDSALYFCASSPTSEGADTQYFGPGTRLTVL.

J is TRBJ2-1 and V is TRBV5-1; D gene unclear. V gave up 4 bases and J gave up 7 bases, with 9 bases separating them. Looked up from germline, CDR1 is SGHRS and CDR2 is YFSETQ. This CDR3 comprises 12 residues. In DNA, the CDR3 is TGCGCCAGCAGCCTGGATCGGAATGAGCAGTTCTTC. Translated, it gives CASSLDRNEQFF.

The J gene is TRBJ2-7, the V gene TRBV5-5; D gene ambiguous. There are 12 residues in the CDR3. Germline V gives CDR1 SGHKS, CDR2 YYEKEE (reference sequence). Trimming shortened V by 0 bases and J by 5 bases, and 6 bases separated the two germline ends. CDR3 DNA: TGTGCCAGCAGCTTGGGAGGCCACGAGCAGTACTTC. Translating it yields CASSLGGHEQYF.

The chain joins TRBV27 to TRBJ2-7; TRBD2 agrees at 8 bases. Per germline, CDR1 MNHEY and CDR2 SMNVEV (reference sequence). CDR3 size: 15 residues. The ends lost 6 bases at V and 1 base at J; junction bases unmatched: 8. Here the CDR3 DNA reads TGTGCCAGCAGCCGCCGGAGCGGGAGTTCCTACGAGCAGTACGTC. This gives the protein CASSRRSGSSYEQYV.